The 24 T cell receptor beta chains presented below share a single source sample, sequenced in a study of T cell responses to AZD1222 COVID-19 vaccine. TCRdb keeps only in-frame clones here, not all; method: immunoSEQ multiplex PCR. The sample gives 150,000 to 200,000 clones, 90% to 95% of which show up once; 2.6% is in the top ten. Sequenced material: peripheral blood, taken on day 0 of AZD1222 vaccination. These receptors all stem from an adult in good health.

The J gene is TRBJ2-3, the V gene TRBV5-6, with 13 bases lining up with TRBD2. CDR3 size: 15 residues. The trim removed 3 bases at V and 6 bases at J, leaving 4 bases unmatched. The germline gives CDR1 SGHDT, CDR2 YYEEEE. CDR3 sequence reads: CASSSGTSGTDTQYF. CDR3 nucleotides: TGTGCCAGCAGCTCCGGGACTAGCGGGACTGATACGCAGTATTTT.

The chain joins TRBV3-1 (or the pseudogene TRBV3-2) to TRBJ2-3, with D unclear. CDR1 and CDR2 from the germline V gene are LGHDT and YNNKEL (reference sequence). CDR3 length: 15 amino acids. With 3 bases removed from V and 4 bases from J, the gap between germline ends came to 14 bases. In DNA form, the CDR3 reads TGTGCCAGCAGCCATTCGTCGGGCCCCGCAGATACGCAGTATTTT. Protein product: CASSHSSGPADTQYF.

J is TRBJ1-1 and V is TRBV19; no firm D call. Looked up from germline, CDR1 is LNHDA and CDR2 is SQIVND (reference sequence). This CDR3 region has 18 residues. Trimming pared 2 bases from V and 0 bases from J, leaving 19 bases between. In nucleotides, the CDR3 is TGTGCCAGTAGTATAACCCCCCGTGGACGGACTATGAACACTGAAGCTTTCTTT. It codes for CASSITPRGRTMNTEAFF. Looking up the rest from reference TRBV19 and TRBJ1-1 gives the full variable domain: DGGITQSPKYLFRKEGQNVTLSCEQNLNHDAMYWYRQDPGQGLRLIYYSQIVNDFQKGDIAEGYSVSREKKESFPLTVTSAQKNPTAFYLCASSITPRGRTMNTEAFFGQGTRLTVV.

The chain uses TRBV4-1 and TRBJ1-2, with D tentatively TRBD1 (6 bases). Germline loops: CDR1 MGHRA, CDR2 YSYEKL. V dropped 5 bases and J dropped 8 bases, with 18 bases sitting between them. The CDR3 runs 14 residues. The CDR3 DNA reads as TGCGCCAGCAGCTCCGGGACACACTCTGGAGGCTACACCTTC. Its translation: CASSSGTHSGGYTF.

V usage is TRBV27 and J usage is TRBJ2-5; 8 nucleotides agree with TRBD1. The J segment lost 5 bases and the V segment lost 6 bases, leaving 14 bases of the junction unmatched. Germline CDR1 reads MNHEY; CDR2 reads SMNVEV (reference sequence). The CDR3 sequence is 16 residues long. CDR3: CASSSPETGAGETQYF. The CDR3 DNA is TGTGCCAGCAGCTCCCCGGAGACAGGGGCCGGGGAGACCCAGTACTTC.

The V call is TRBV19, the J call TRBJ1-6; D is uncertain. V shed 2 bases and J shed 7 bases, with 12 bases lying between them. CDR1 is LNHDA, CDR2 SQIVND, per germline (reference sequence). The CDR3 spans 15 residues. CDR3 nucleotide sequence: TGTGCCAGTAGTATAACCGGCCAGCGGAATTCACCCCTCCACTTT. This gives the protein CASSITGQRNSPLHF.

This rearrangement joins TRBV3-1 (or the pseudogene TRBV3-2) to TRBJ1-2; possible D gene TRBD1, 5 bases. The CDR3 consists of 16 residues. Germline V gene sequence: CDR1 LGHDT, CDR2 YNNKEL (reference sequence). Deletions cut 0 bases from V and 4 bases from J, with 15 bases between. CDR3 amino acids: CASSQDLQAHPYGYTF. The CDR3, as DNA: TGTGCCAGCAGCCAAGATTTACAGGCACATCCCTATGGCTACACCTTC.

The gene calls are TRBV30 and TRBJ1-1; no reliable D call. The CDR3 extends over 13 amino acids. V was shortened by 3 bases and J by 4 bases, with 12 bases between the two germline ends. Germline assignment: CDR1 GTSNPN and CDR2 SVGIG (reference sequence). CDR3 sequence reads: CAWSLSRGTEAFF. The CDR3 DNA reads as TGTGCCTGGAGCCTCTCGCGTGGCACTGAAGCTTTCTTT. The full variable domain, its missing parts supplied by reference TRBV30 and TRBJ1-1, is SQTIHQWPATLVQPVGSPLSLECTVEGTSNPNLYWYRQAAGRGLQLLFYSVGIGQISSEVPQNLSASRPQDRQFILSSKKLLLSDSGFYLCAWSLSRGTEAFFGQGTRLTVV.

This sequence joins TRBV7-9 and TRBJ2-7; D may match TRBD1 or TRBD2 (5 bases each). Per the germline V gene, CDR1 is SEHNR and CDR2 is FQNEAQ (reference sequence). This CDR3 has 16 amino acids. The V gene lost 2 bases and the J gene lost 4 bases, with 18 bases spanning the gap. CDR3 protein: CASSLSTGTFAYEQYF. The CDR3, as DNA: TGTGCCAGCAGCTTATCTACCGGGACGTTCGCTTACGAGCAGTACTTC.

The CDR3 here is CASSLALTGRHEKLFF. As DNA, the CDR3 is TGCGCCAGCAGCTTGGCCCTTACAGGGAGACATGAAAAACTGTTTTTT. The chain combines TRBV5-1 with TRBJ1-4, with a tentative D call TRBD1 (6 bases). There are 16 residues in the CDR3. The germline gives CDR1 SGHRS, CDR2 YFSETQ. With 0 bases removed from V and 6 bases from J, the gap between germline ends came to 15 bases.

This chain joins TRBV18 and TRBJ1-1, with 11 bases matching TRBD1. The CDR3 consists of 17 residues. With V trimmed by 5 bases and J by 4 bases, 12 bases remained unmatched. Germline V gene sequence: CDR1 KGHSH, CDR2 LQKENI. The CDR3 loop reads CASSFISGQGVTTEAFF. DNA of the CDR3: TGTGCCAGCTCATTTATCTCGGGACAGGGGGTTACCACTGAAGCTTTCTTT.

This clone was detected only once. This chain joins TRBV7-8 and TRBJ1-5; the D gene is possibly TRBD1 (5 bases). This CDR3 has 16 residues. Looked up from germline, CDR1 is SGHVS and CDR2 is FQNEAQ. Trimming left V 5 bases short and J 0 bases short, with 14 bases between. CDR3 sequence (DNA): TGTGCCAGCAGCCCCGGGACCTATGGTAGCAATCAGCCCCAGCATTTT. It yields the protein CASSPGTYGSNQPQHF.

The chain uses TRBV30 and TRBJ1-2; 9 nucleotides align to TRBD1. Per the germline V gene, CDR1 is GTSNPN and CDR2 is SVGIG (reference sequence). After removal of 5 bases from V and 7 bases from J, the junction contained 8 bases not matched to a gene. This CDR3 has 13 residues. CDR3 sequence reads: CAWDPGQGSGYTF. The CDR3 DNA reads as TGTGCCTGGGATCCGGGACAGGGATCTGGCTACACCTTC.

Concerning this clone itself: Other nucleotide sequences in the sample specify the same CDR3. V is TRBV7-9 and J is TRBJ2-1; D remains unclear. V was pared by 5 bases and J by 0 bases, with 11 bases between. The germline gives CDR1 SEHNR, CDR2 FQNEAQ (reference sequence). CDR3 length: 15 residues. As DNA, the CDR3 is TGTGCCAGCAGCCCGACTTTGAGCTCCTACAATGAGCAGTTCTTC. Its protein is CASSPTLSSYNEQFF.

This sequence joins TRBV6-5 and TRBJ2-7, with a weak D call TRBD1 (6 bases). Germline V gene data show CDR1 as MNHEY and CDR2 as SVGAGI. The CDR3 has 14 amino acids. Trimming removed 6 bases from V and 0 bases from J, with 12 bases in between. CDR3 in DNA: TGTGCCAGCAGGATTTACAGGGACTCCTACGAGCAGTACTTC. Its protein product is CASRIYRDSYEQYF.

V usage is TRBV30 and J usage is TRBJ1-1; 7 bases align to TRBD1. The germline CDR1 and CDR2 sequences are GTSNPN and SVGIG (reference sequence). V lost 0 bases to trimming and J lost 3 bases; unmatched junction nucleotides: 13. This CDR3 is built from 17 residues. The CDR3 nucleotides are TGTGCCTGGAGTGTCCCGCCGGGAGGGGGCATGGACACTGAAGCTTTCTTT. Translating it yields CAWSVPPGGGMDTEAFF.

The V call is TRBV12-3 or TRBV12-4, the J call TRBJ1-5; D uncertain. This CDR3 is 12 amino acids long. Trimming pared 1 base from V and 11 bases from J, leaving 9 bases between. The CDR3 nucleotides are TGTGCCAGCAGTTTAGGCGTGAGTGCCCAGCATTTT. Protein product: CASSLGVSAQHF.

The count of this clone is one. This chain joins TRBV15 and TRBJ1-2; perhaps TRBD1 as D (5 bases). Trimming left V 0 bases short and J 4 bases short, with 18 bases between. Germline CDR1 is LNHNV and CDR2 is YYDKDF (reference sequence). This CDR3 is 17 amino acids long. The CDR3 coding sequence is TGTGCCACCAGCAGAGATAGGAGGATAGGGGCCTCCTATGGCTACACCTTC. Its protein is CATSRDRRIGASYGYTF.

This chain links TRBV6-5 with TRBJ2-7, with D possibly matching TRBD1 (6 bases). Trimming took off 2 bases at V and 3 bases at J, with 14 bases between the two ends. The CDR3 has 15 amino acids. Germline V gene sequence: CDR1 MNHEY, CDR2 SVGAGI. Here the CDR3 reads CASSYTRTEYYEQYF. CDR3 sequence (DNA): TGTGCCAGCAGTTACACCCGGACAGAATACTACGAGCAGTACTTC.

J is TRBJ2-1 and V is TRBV9; 9 nucleotides line up with TRBD2. Per germline, CDR1 SGDLS and CDR2 YYNGEE. The CDR3 runs 14 residues. V gave up 3 bases and J gave up 3 bases; unmatched junction bases: 1. CDR3 sequence (DNA): TGTGCCAGCAGCGAGACTAGCGGCTACAATGAGCAGTTCTTC. Residues: CASSETSGYNEQFF.

The rearrangement uses TRBV6-1 and TRBJ1-2, with 9 positions matching TRBD1. J was trimmed by 8 bases and V by 4 bases; bases with no gene match: 14. CDR1 and CDR2 from the germline V gene are MNHNS and SASEGT. CDR3 size: 16 residues. The CDR3 is CASSGRLGQGRGGYTF. CDR3 in DNA: TGTGCCAGCAGTGGCCGCCTCGGACAGGGGCGAGGGGGCTACACCTTC.

This clone showed up just a few times. The chain links TRBV6-1 to TRBJ1-5, with D unresolved. The CDR3 is made up of 13 amino acids. The V gene lost 3 bases and the J gene lost 4 bases, with 7 bases spanning the gap. Germline loops: CDR1 MNHNS, CDR2 SASEGT. The CDR3 nucleotides read TGTGCCAGCAGTGACCTACAAAATCAGCCCCAGCATTTT. Its translation: CASSDLQNQPQHF.

The chain carries TRBV5-1 and TRBJ1-4; D perhaps matches TRBD1 (6 bases). The V end was cut by 6 bases, the J end by 0 bases, with 12 bases between. Germline CDR1 SGHRS, CDR2 YFSETQ. There are 15 residues in the CDR3. This CDR3 is CASKGQGSTNEKLFF. CDR3 DNA: TGCGCCAGCAAGGGGCAGGGGTCAACTAATGAAAAACTGTTTTTT.

This clone was counted once. The rearrangement uses TRBV7-9 and TRBJ2-1; 8 bases are a match to TRBD2. V lost 5 bases, J lost 4 bases, and 7 bases stayed unmatched. The CDR3 is made up of 15 amino acids. The germline V gene encodes CDR1 SEHNR and CDR2 FQNEAQ (reference sequence). The chain's CDR3 is CASSRGLAEYNEQFF. The CDR3 DNA sequence: TGTGCCAGCAGCCGCGGACTAGCAGAATACAATGAGCAGTTCTTC.